What follows are 8 T cell receptor beta chains derived from one specimen sequenced in a study of beta chain features in type 1 diabetes. Investigators reverse transcribed all isolated RNA, so they sequenced expressed TCRB transcripts. TCRdb's copy holds only in-frame clones and misses some; the assay was immunoSEQ multiplex PCR. The table shows hundreds of thousands of clones, with approximately 30% occurring only once. The sample comprised naive CD4+ T cells from blood. The receptors come from a man between 18 and 35 years old in good health.

This clone was seen more than once but under ten times. The chain recombines TRBV7-6 with TRBJ2-7; weak D call: TRBD1 (5 bases). CDR1 SGHVS and CDR2 FNYEAQ come from the germline V gene. The CDR3 is 14 residues long. Trimming removed 5 bases from V and 2 bases from J, with 13 bases in between. The chain's CDR3 is CASSLDSIPYEQYF. DNA of the CDR3: TGTGCCAGCAGCCTCGACAGCATTCCCTACGAGCAGTACTTC.

In its sample, this clone was seen a few times. The rearrangement links TRBV13 to TRBJ2-7; the D gene is possibly TRBD1 (5 bases). The germline V gene has CDR1 PRHDT and CDR2 FYEKMQ (reference sequence). Trimming took off 5 bases at V and 0 bases at J, with 14 bases between the two ends. The CDR3 runs to 15 residues. Written as DNA, the CDR3 is TGTGCCAGCAGCGCCCGACAGAGTGGCTCCTACGAGCAGTACTTC. This sequence encodes CASSARQSGSYEQYF.

The rearrangement links TRBV4-2 to TRBJ2-7; D may be TRBD2 (6 bases). V gave up 4 bases and J gave up 9 bases, with 25 bases separating them. There are 16 residues in the CDR3. The germline CDR1 and CDR2 sequences are LGHNA and YNFKEQ. Here the CDR3 DNA reads TGTGCCAGCAGCCGCGGAGGGCAGGGCCAAGGGTTTATGCAGTACTTC. This codes for CASSRGGQGQGFMQYF.

The V and J genes are TRBV10-3 and TRBJ2-7; 7 bases are shared with TRBD2. The CDR3 covers 14 residues. Germline CDR1 is ENHRY and CDR2 is SYGVKD. The V segment lost 0 bases and the J segment 3 bases; nucleotides outside the gene matches: 2. CDR3 sequence: CAISESSGIYEQYF. The CDR3 DNA follows: TGTGCCATCAGTGAGTCGAGCGGGATCTACGAGCAGTACTTC.

The V gene is TRBV5-6, the J gene TRBJ2-7; maybe TRBD2 (6 bases). The CDR3 is made up of 13 amino acids. Germline CDR1 is SGHDT and CDR2 is YYEEEE. The V end lost 2 bases, the J end lost 3 bases, and 9 bases lay between the germline ends. The CDR3 region is CASSFRAGYEQYF. The CDR3, as DNA: TGTGCCAGCAGCTTCCGAGCGGGCTACGAGCAGTACTTC.

The chain joins TRBV4-1 to TRBJ2-3; TRBD2 matches 11 bases. CDR3 length: 17 amino acids. The V and J ends lost 4 bases and 3 bases, in that order; junction bases with no gene match: 9. The germline V gene encodes CDR1 MGHRA and CDR2 YSYEKL. CDR3 protein: CASSPTVTSGSTDTQYF. The CDR3 bases are TGCGCCAGCAGCCCGACGGTTACTAGCGGGAGTACAGATACGCAGTATTTT.

The DNA for the CDR3 is TGTGCCTGGAGTGTTCGGAGCTACGCTCCCCAGCATTTT. Translating it yields CAWSVRSYAPQHF. The chain has TRBV30 and TRBJ1-5; D unclear. With 0 bases removed from V and 10 bases from J, the gap between germline ends came to 13 bases. The CDR3 totals 13 residues. The germline CDR1 and CDR2 sequences are GTSNPN and SVGIG (reference sequence).

The V call is TRBV30, the J call TRBJ1-1; perhaps TRBD1 as D (5 bases). This CDR3 is built from 14 residues. CDR1 is GTSNPN and CDR2 is SVGIG in the germline V gene (reference sequence). The germline V and J ends were trimmed by 5 bases and 0 bases, with 13 bases remaining between them. The CDR3 reads CAWDEYRMNTEAFF. As DNA, the CDR3 is TGTGCCTGGGACGAATACAGGATGAACACTGAAGCTTTCTTT.